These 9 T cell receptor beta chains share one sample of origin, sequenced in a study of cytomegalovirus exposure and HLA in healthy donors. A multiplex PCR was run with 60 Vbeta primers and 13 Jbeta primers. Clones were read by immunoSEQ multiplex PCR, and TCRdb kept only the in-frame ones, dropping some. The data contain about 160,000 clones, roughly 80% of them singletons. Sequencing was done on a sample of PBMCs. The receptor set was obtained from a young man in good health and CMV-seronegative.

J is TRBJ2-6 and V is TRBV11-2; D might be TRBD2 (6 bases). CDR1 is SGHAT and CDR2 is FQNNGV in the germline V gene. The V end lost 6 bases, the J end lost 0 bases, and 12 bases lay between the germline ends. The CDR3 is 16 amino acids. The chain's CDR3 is CASRKVGGSGANVLTF. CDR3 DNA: TGTGCCAGCAGAAAAGTGGGAGGCTCTGGGGCCAACGTCCTGACTTTC.

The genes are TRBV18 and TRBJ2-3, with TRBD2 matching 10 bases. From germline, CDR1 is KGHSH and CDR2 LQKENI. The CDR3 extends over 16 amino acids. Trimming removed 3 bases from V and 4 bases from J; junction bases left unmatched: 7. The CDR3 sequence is CASSPSSGGAADTQYF. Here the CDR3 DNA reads TGTGCCAGCTCACCTTCAAGCGGGGGGGCCGCAGATACGCAGTATTTT.

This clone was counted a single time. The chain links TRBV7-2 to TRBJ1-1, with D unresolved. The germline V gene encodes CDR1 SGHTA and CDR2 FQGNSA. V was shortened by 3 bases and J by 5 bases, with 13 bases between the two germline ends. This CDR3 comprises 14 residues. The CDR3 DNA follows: TGTGCCAGCAGCTTTATAGTGGTTGAAACTGAAGCTTTCTTT. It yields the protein CASSFIVVETEAFF.

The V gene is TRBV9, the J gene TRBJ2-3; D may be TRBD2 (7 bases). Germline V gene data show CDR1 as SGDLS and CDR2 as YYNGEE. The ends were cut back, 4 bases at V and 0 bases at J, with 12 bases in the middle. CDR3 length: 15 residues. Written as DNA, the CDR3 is TGTGCCAGCAGCTTAGGGGGGGGAAGCACAGATACGCAGTATTTT. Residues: CASSLGGGSTDTQYF.

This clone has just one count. The CDR3 DNA reads TGTGCCTGGAGTGTTTGGTCCCCGAATTATTTCAGGGCCCACACCTTC. Translation gives CAWSVWSPNYFRAHTF. This chain uses TRBV30 with TRBJ1-2; tentative D call: TRBD1 (5 bases). The germline V gene has CDR1 GTSNPN and CDR2 SVGIG (reference sequence). With 0 bases removed from V and 12 bases from J, the gap between germline ends came to 26 bases. The length of the CDR3 is 16 residues.

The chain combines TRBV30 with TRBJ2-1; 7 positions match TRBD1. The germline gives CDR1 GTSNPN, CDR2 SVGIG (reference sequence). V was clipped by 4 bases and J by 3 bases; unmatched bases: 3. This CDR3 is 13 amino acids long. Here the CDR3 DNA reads TGTGCCTGGAACAGGGGACACTACAATGAGCAGTTCTTC. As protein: CAWNRGHYNEQFF.

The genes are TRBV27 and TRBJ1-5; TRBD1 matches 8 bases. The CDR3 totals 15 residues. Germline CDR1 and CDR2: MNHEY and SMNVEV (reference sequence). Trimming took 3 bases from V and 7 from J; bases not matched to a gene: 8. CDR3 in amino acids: CASSLLQGGSQPQHF. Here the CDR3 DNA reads TGTGCCAGCAGTTTGCTACAGGGGGGGAGCCAGCCCCAGCATTTT.

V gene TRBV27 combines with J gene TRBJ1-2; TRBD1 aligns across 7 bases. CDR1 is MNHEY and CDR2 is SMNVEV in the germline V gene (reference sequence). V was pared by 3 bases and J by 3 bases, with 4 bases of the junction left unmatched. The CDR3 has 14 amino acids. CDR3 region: CASSLKGADYGYTF. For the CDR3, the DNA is TGTGCCAGCAGTTTGAAGGGGGCGGACTATGGCTACACCTTC.

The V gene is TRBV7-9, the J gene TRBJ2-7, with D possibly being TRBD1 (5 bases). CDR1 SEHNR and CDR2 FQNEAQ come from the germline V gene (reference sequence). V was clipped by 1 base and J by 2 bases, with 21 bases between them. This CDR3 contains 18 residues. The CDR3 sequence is CASSLDRRGGRATYEQYF. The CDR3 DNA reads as TGTGCCAGCAGCTTAGATCGGAGAGGTGGCAGGGCCACCTACGAGCAGTACTTC.